The clone carrying this TCR beta chain was counted only a few times. No antigen is known for it. Germline-derived CDR1 and CDR2 are LGHNA and YSLEER. V gave up 4 bases and J gave up 3 bases; unmatched junction bases: 4. There are 15 residues in the CDR3. The data derive from a study of beta chain features in type 1 diabetes. Study overall: Across every sample, almost 110,000,000 sorted cells were examined in total.

The study reverse transcribed the entire isolated RNA, so it sequenced expressed TCRB transcripts. TCRdb's table, derived via immunoSEQ multiplex PCR, lists solely in-frame clones and lacks some. The repertoire consists of some 360,000 clones, with roughly a tenth occurring once and the leading ten covering roughly 0.54%. Broader study findings: VDJ junctions from patients with type 1 diabetes contained fewer insertions and more deletions. Researchers report that Type 1 diabetes patients had moderately but significantly shorter TCRB CDR3s across all four CD4+ subsets.

This receptor was taken from a man aged 25-40 years with type 1 diabetes. This chain links TRBV4-3 with TRBJ2-7; 12 bases match TRBD2. Input material: central memory CD4+ T cells from blood. This CDR3 is CASSPGLAGIYEQYF. The CDR3 DNA is TGCGCCAGCAGCCCGGGACTAGCGGGTATCTACGAGCAGTACTTC.